Below, 6 T cell receptor beta chains from the same sample are listed, as sequenced in a study of OX40 agonist ivuxolimab in advanced cancers. The library was obtained by the immunoSEQ multiplex PCR assay. TCRdb provides this immuneACCESS table in a form limited to in-frame rearrangements. Some clones are lacking; in checked studies, under half of them reflect an unresolved V gene, and why the rest are absent is not known. This sample comprises tens of thousands of clones, about 89% of them detected only once. Around 46% of the sample goes to the ten largest clones. Sequencing was performed on CD4+ or CD8+ T cells sorted from blood, taken in a trial of the OX40 agonist ivuxolimab. These receptors came from an adult with an advanced solid tumor such as melanoma, head and neck, liver or kidney cancer.

The rearrangement uses TRBV7-9 and TRBJ2-5; tentatively, D is TRBD1 (5 bases). V shed 2 bases and J shed 2 bases, with 18 bases lying between them. The CDR3 is 17 residues long. The germline V gene encodes CDR1 SEHNR and CDR2 FQNEAQ (reference sequence). The CDR3 DNA is TGTGCCAGCAGCTTAAGTTTTATCGACAGCCCGCAAGAGACCCAGTACTTC. Translation: CASSLSFIDSPQETQYF. Using reference TRBV7-9 and TRBJ2-5 for the parts outside the CDR3, the full variable domain is DTGVSQNPRHKITKRGQNVTFRCDPISEHNRLYWYRQTLGQGPEFLTYFQNEAQLEKSRLLSDRFSAERPKGSFSTLEIQRTEQGDSAMYLCASSLSFIDSPQETQYFGPGTRLLVL.

The table lists this clone with a count of one. V is TRBV27 and J is TRBJ2-1; TRBD2 aligns across 7 bases. This CDR3 has 16 residues. Germline V lookup: CDR1 MNHEY, CDR2 SMNVEV (reference sequence). With V trimmed by 7 bases and J by 5 bases, 14 bases remained unmatched. CDR3 loop: CASTYVGTGTNNEQFF. For the CDR3, the DNA is TGTGCCAGCACCTACGTGGGCACCGGGACTAACAATGAGCAGTTCTTC.

The rearrangement uses TRBV7-8 and TRBJ2-2, with a weak D call TRBD2 (7 bases). Trimming took 7 bases from V and 1 from J, leaving 13 bases between them. This CDR3 spans 15 amino acids. Per the germline V gene, CDR1 is SGHVS and CDR2 is FQNEAQ. The CDR3 nucleotides are TGTGCCAGCACCCCGGGGGGACAGAACACCGGGGAGCTGTTTTTT. It is translated as CASTPGGQNTGELFF.

The chain is built from TRBV6-5 and TRBJ2-1; 10 bases fit TRBD1. CDR1 and CDR2 (germline): MNHEY, SVGAGI. Trimming removed 8 bases from V and 5 bases from J; junction bases left unmatched: 9. This CDR3 contains 15 residues. CDR3 bases: TGTGCCAGCTCGACCCCGGGGACAGGGGACAATGAGCAGTTCTTC. Translating gives CASSTPGTGDNEQFF.

This chain joins TRBV7-9 and TRBJ1-1; D might be TRBD1 (6 bases). Germline V gene sequence: CDR1 SEHNR, CDR2 FQNEAQ (reference sequence). The CDR3 is 13 residues long. V lost 10 bases and J 1 base, leaving 13 bases between the germline ends. The CDR3 is CATLGQSNTEAFF. For the CDR3, the DNA is TGTGCCACCCTCGGACAGTCGAACACTGAAGCTTTCTTT.

The chain uses TRBV5-4 and TRBJ1-3; D remains ambiguous. Germline V gene sequence: CDR1 SGHNT, CDR2 YYREEE (reference sequence). V was trimmed by 4 bases and J by 0 bases, leaving 11 bases between them. The CDR3 totals 15 residues. CDR3 bases: TGTGCCAGCAGCCCCGACCCCAGCTCTGGAAACACCATATATTTT. It translates to CASSPDPSSGNTIYF.